This record looks at one T cell receptor beta chain sequence and its context. This sample was taken from a study of blood T cell repertoires in COVID-19. This CDR3 is built from 12 residues. In germline, CDR1 is MDHEN, CDR2 SYDVKM. V lost 5 bases and J lost 9, with 8 bases in between. How the authors handled the data: Estimation of nucleated cell counts was performed using reference gene primer amplification. Using immunoSEQ multiplex PCR, the repertoire was profiled, and TCRdb retains in-frame clones only, with some absent. V, J and clone size were drawn from that table, and D and trimming were deduced from the DNA. The sample has more than 300,000 clones; 90% to 95% are singletons.

This clonotype was sampled from a woman between 18 and 30 years old who had recovered from COVID-19. The chain joins TRBV28 to TRBJ1-6; D uncertain. Sequencing was performed on peripheral blood. CDR3 sequence: CASSRSGSPLHF. The CDR3 DNA is TGTGCCAGCAGTCGGAGTGGTTCACCCCTCCACTTT.